The 15 T cell receptor beta chains below were found in one sample sequenced in a study of blood T cell repertoires in COVID-19 (dated by TCRdb to 2019 to 2021). The method was the immunoSEQ multiplex PCR assay. TCRdb took over this immuneACCESS table, retaining in-frame rearrangements with V and J assigned. Such tables are incomplete; in checked studies, under half of the missing clones stem from an unresolved V gene, and the remainder is unexplained. The sample profile shows about 170,000 clones; approximately 84% of them were found once. Approximately 22% of the sample rests with the top ten. Sequencing was done on a sample of peripheral blood. The receptors shown here come from a woman older than 75 with acute or convalescent COVID-19.

The chain couples TRBV7-6 to TRBJ2-5; a possible D gene is TRBD1 (5 bases). V was cut by 4 bases and J by 3 bases, with 18 bases left in between. Germline CDR1 is SGHVS and CDR2 is FNYEAQ. This CDR3 has 16 amino acids. CDR3 in amino acids: CASSSFLTGHEETQYF. The CDR3 DNA reads as TGTGCCAGCAGCTCTTTCCTGACTGGACATGAAGAGACCCAGTACTTC.

The rearrangement uses TRBV6-5 and TRBJ2-1, with D possibly being TRBD2 (7 bases). Germline CDR1 MNHEY, CDR2 SVGAGI. The CDR3 contains 13 residues. Trimming left V 7 bases short and J 12 bases short, with 19 bases between. The CDR3: CASTLYGGQGQFF. The CDR3 region has the DNA TGTGCCAGCACCTTATACGGGGGGCAGGGGCAGTTCTTC.

This clone was recorded at least ten times. This chain links TRBV28 with TRBJ1-2; D possibly corresponds to TRBD1 (6 bases). Germline-derived CDR1 and CDR2 are MDHEN and SYDVKM. The CDR3 is made up of 15 amino acids. Trimming pared 1 base from V and 7 bases from J, leaving 16 bases between. DNA for the CDR3: TGTGCCAGCAGTTTATCCATTCAGGGGTCCCTTGGCTACACCTTC. It encodes CASSLSIQGSLGYTF.

The chain employs TRBV14 and TRBJ1-1; maybe TRBD1 (5 bases). The CDR3 has 15 residues. CDR1 and CDR2 (germline): SGHDN, FVKESK. V lost 2 bases and J 4 bases, leaving 14 bases between the germline ends. The CDR3, as DNA: TGTGCCAGCAGCCAAAGACAGCGGGGACTCACTGAAGCTTTCTTT. Amino acids: CASSQRQRGLTEAFF.

The rearrangement joins TRBV3-1 (or the pseudogene TRBV3-2) to TRBJ1-4; 9 bases line up with TRBD1. Looked up from germline, CDR1 is LGHDT and CDR2 is YNNKEL (reference sequence). Losses at the gene ends were 2 bases for V and 5 bases for J; bases not matched to a gene: 3. This CDR3 comprises 15 residues. The CDR3 region is CASSQFGTGNEKLFF. Written as DNA, the CDR3 is TGTGCCAGCAGCCAATTCGGGACAGGGAATGAAAAACTGTTTTTT.

The V call is TRBV5-1, the J call TRBJ2-5; a weak D match, TRBD1 (6 bases). Trimming took 3 bases from V and 4 from J, leaving 16 bases between them. CDR3 size: 15 residues. CDR1 and CDR2 (germline): SGHRS, YFSETQ. CDR3 DNA: TGCGCCAGCAGCTCCGGGACAAACACCGGAGAGACCCAGTACTTC. Translated: CASSSGTNTGETQYF. Full variable domain (rest looked up from reference TRBV5-1 and TRBJ2-5): KAGVTQTPRYLIKTRGQQVTLSCSPISGHRSVSWYQQTPGQGLQFLFEYFSETQRNKGNFPGRFSGRQFSNSRSEMNVSTLELGDSALYLCASSSGTNTGETQYFGPGTRLLVL.

The rearrangement links TRBV5-1 to TRBJ2-7; possibly TRBD2 for D (6 bases). The germline gives CDR1 SGHRS, CDR2 YFSETQ. This CDR3 has 15 residues. Trimming pared 4 bases from V and 0 bases from J, leaving 14 bases between. This chain's CDR3 is CASSLLGLHSYEQYF. CDR3 bases: TGCGCCAGCAGCCTTTTGGGACTGCACTCCTACGAGCAGTACTTC.

The gene calls are TRBV9 and TRBJ1-2; 10 nucleotides align to TRBD1. V lost 4 bases, J lost 6 bases, and 3 bases stayed unmatched. The CDR3 spans 13 residues. Germline values: CDR1 SGDLS, CDR2 YYNGEE. CDR3 in DNA: TGTGCCAGCAGCTCGGGACAGGGGAATGGCTACACCTTC. Amino acids: CASSSGQGNGYTF.

This clone was detected once. The CDR3 DNA sequence: TGTGCCAGCTGGGGGACAGCCCTAGGGGCCCAGTACTTC. As protein: CASWGTALGAQYF. The gene calls are TRBV12-3 or TRBV12-4 and TRBJ2-5; TRBD1 agrees at 7 bases. The length of the CDR3 is 13 residues. With 8 bases clipped from V and 9 bases from J, the junction kept 12 bases outside the gene matches.

This chain uses TRBV18 with TRBJ2-5; tentative D call: TRBD1 (6 bases). The germline V gene has CDR1 KGHSH and CDR2 LQKENI. The ends were cut back, 2 bases at V and 2 bases at J, with 12 bases in the middle. This CDR3 is 15 amino acids long. CDR3 sequence reads: CASSPARDRQETQYF. In nucleotides, the CDR3 is TGTGCCAGCTCACCAGCTCGAGACAGGCAAGAGACCCAGTACTTC. Filled out from reference TRBV18 and TRBJ2-5, the complete variable domain reads NAGVMQNPRHLVRRRGQEARLRCSPMKGHSHVYWYRQLPEEGLKFMVYLQKENIIDESGMPKERFSAEFPKEGPSILRIQQVVRGDSAAYFCASSPARDRQETQYFGPGTRLLVL.

The chain links TRBV10-2 to TRBJ1-5, with D possibly TRBD1 on 6 matching bases. This CDR3 comprises 14 residues. Between the trimmed V and J ends, which lost 3 bases and 2 bases, there was a span of 8 bases. Germline V gives CDR1 WSHSY, CDR2 SAAADI. The CDR3 sequence: CASSEQGGNQPQHF. CDR3 coding DNA: TGCGCCAGCAGTGAACAGGGAGGCAATCAGCCCCAGCATTTT.

In its sample, this clone was seen once. The chain links TRBV5-6 to TRBJ2-3; no firm D call. Germline CDR1 and CDR2: SGHDT and YYEEEE. The CDR3 loop spans 13 amino acids. V was shortened by 0 bases and J by 4 bases, with 6 bases between the two germline ends. The CDR3 reads CASSLVNADTQYF. CDR3 DNA sequence: TGTGCCAGCAGCTTGGTCAATGCAGATACGCAGTATTTT. The complete variable domain, with remaining parts taken from reference TRBV5-6 and TRBJ2-3, reads DAGVTQSPTHLIKTRGQQVTLRCSPKSGHDTVSWYQQALGQGPQFIFQYYEEEERQRGNFPDRFSGHQFPNYSSELNVNALLLGDSALYLCASSLVNADTQYFGPGTRLTVL.

The chain is built from TRBV11-3 and TRBJ2-2; TRBD1 might be the D (5 bases). This CDR3 has 14 residues. The germline gives CDR1 SGHNT, CDR2 YENEEA. Trimming cost V 1 base and J 5 bases, with 8 bases left between them. CDR3 sequence reads: CASSLGGKTGELFF. For the CDR3, the DNA is TGTGCCAGCAGCTTAGGGGGCAAAACCGGGGAGCTGTTTTTT. The full variable domain, completed using reference TRBV11-3 and TRBJ2-2, is EAGVVQSPRYKIIEKKQPVAFWCNPISGHNTLYWYLQNLGQGPELLIRYENEEAVDDSQLPKDRFSAERLKGVDSTLKIQPAELGDSAVYLCASSLGGKTGELFFGEGSRLTVL.

This sequence joins TRBV7-9 and TRBJ2-1; 8 bases align to TRBD1. The germline V gene encodes CDR1 SEHNR and CDR2 FQNEAQ (reference sequence). J lost 10 bases, V lost 5 bases, and 7 bases had no gene match. The CDR3 is 13 residues long. The CDR3 spells CASSPWTGREQFF. The CDR3 bases are TGTGCCAGCAGCCCCTGGACAGGGAGAGAGCAGTTCTTC. Full variable domain (remainder filled in from reference TRBV7-9 and TRBJ2-1): DTGVSQNPRHKITKRGQNVTFRCDPISEHNRLYWYRQTLGQGPEFLTYFQNEAQLEKSRLLSDRFSAERPKGSFSTLEIQRTEQGDSAMYLCASSPWTGREQFFGPGTRLTVL.

This chain joins TRBV2 and TRBJ2-2; D gene ambiguous. Germline loops: CDR1 SNHLY, CDR2 FYNNEI. CDR3 length equals 15 residues. Trimming left V 2 bases short and J 0 bases short, with 7 bases between. The CDR3 is CASSEFRSNTGELFF. Here the CDR3 DNA reads TGTGCCAGCAGTGAATTCCGTTCGAACACCGGGGAGCTGTTTTTT.